These 2 T cell receptor beta chains were sequenced from one sample in a study of blood T cell repertoires in COVID-19 (dated by TCRdb to 2019 to 2021). Preparation of the library involved the immunoSEQ multiplex PCR assay. TCRdb took over this immuneACCESS table, retaining in-frame rearrangements with V and J assigned. Such tables are incomplete; in checked studies, under half of the missing clones stem from an unresolved V gene, and the remainder is unexplained. The sample has around 320,000 clones on record, roughly 86% of them singletons. Together, the top ten hold around 10% of the sample. Sequenced material: peripheral blood. The receptors stem from a woman in her twenties or thirties with COVID-19, enrolled during active disease.

This chain links TRBV7-8 with TRBJ1-5; tentative D call: TRBD1 (6 bases). CDR1 and CDR2 (germline): SGHVS, FQNEAQ. V shed 3 bases and J shed 3 bases, with 12 bases lying between them. There are 15 residues in the CDR3. The CDR3 region has the DNA TGTGCCAGCAGCTTTATTATGGGGGCCAATCAGCCCCAGCATTTT. Encoded protein: CASSFIMGANQPQHF.

The chain has TRBV4-2 and TRBJ1-1; D is uncertain. The CDR3 covers 16 residues. V lost 4 bases and J 0 bases, leaving 15 bases between the germline ends. The germline CDR1 and CDR2 sequences are LGHNA and YNFKEQ. Written as DNA, the CDR3 is TGTGCCAGCAGCCCACAAGGGAGGACCATGAACACTGAAGCTTTCTTT. It yields the protein CASSPQGRTMNTEAFF.